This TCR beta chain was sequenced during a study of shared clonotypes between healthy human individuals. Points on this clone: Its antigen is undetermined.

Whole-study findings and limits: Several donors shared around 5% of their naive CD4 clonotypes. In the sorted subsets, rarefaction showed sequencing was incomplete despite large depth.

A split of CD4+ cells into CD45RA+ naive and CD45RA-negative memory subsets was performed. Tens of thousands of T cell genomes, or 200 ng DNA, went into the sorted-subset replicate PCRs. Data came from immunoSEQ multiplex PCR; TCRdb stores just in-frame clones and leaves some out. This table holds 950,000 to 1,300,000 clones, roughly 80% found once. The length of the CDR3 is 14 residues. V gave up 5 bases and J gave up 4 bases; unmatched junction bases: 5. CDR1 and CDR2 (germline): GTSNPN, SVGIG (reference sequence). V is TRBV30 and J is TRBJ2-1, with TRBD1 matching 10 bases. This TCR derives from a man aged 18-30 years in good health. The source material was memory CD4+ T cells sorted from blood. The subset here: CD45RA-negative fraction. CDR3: CAWEGTGAYNEQFF. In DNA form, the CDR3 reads TGTGCCTGGGAAGGGACAGGGGCGTACAATGAGCAGTTCTTC.